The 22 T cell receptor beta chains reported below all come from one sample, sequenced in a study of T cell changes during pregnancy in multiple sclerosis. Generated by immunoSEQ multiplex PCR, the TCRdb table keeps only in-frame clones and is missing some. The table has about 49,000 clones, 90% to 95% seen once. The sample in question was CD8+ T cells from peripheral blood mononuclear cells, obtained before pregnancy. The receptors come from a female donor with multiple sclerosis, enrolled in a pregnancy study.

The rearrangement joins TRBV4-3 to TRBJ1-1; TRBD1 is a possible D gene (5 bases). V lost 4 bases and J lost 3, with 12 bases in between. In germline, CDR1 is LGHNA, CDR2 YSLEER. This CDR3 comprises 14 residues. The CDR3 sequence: CASSRIWGDTEAFF. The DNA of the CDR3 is TGCGCCAGCAGCCGGATTTGGGGGGACACTGAAGCTTTCTTT.

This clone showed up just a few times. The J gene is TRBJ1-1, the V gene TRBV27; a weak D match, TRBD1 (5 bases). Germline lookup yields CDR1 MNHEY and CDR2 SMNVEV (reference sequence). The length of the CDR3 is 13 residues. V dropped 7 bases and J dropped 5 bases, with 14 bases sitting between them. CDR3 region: CASTPLGGTEAFF. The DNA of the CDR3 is TGTGCCAGCACCCCCTTGGGGGGGACTGAAGCTTTCTTT.

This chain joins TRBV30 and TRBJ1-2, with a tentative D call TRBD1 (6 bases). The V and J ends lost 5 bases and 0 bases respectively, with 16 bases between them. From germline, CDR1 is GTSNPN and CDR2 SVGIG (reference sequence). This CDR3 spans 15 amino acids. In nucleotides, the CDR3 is TGTGCCTGGGACCGGGACAATAATGCTAACTATGGCTACACCTTC. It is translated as CAWDRDNNANYGYTF. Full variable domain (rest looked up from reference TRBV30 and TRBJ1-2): SQTIHQWPATLVQPVGSPLSLECTVEGTSNPNLYWYRQAAGRGLQLLFYSVGIGQISSEVPQNLSASRPQDRQFILSSKKLLLSDSGFYLCAWDRDNNANYGYTFGSGTRLTVV.

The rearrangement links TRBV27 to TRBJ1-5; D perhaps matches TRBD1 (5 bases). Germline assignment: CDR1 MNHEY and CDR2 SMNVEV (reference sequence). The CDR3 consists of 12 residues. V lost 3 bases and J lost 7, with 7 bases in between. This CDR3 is CASSFSGQPQHF. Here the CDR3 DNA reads TGTGCCAGCAGTTTTTCAGGGCAGCCCCAGCATTTT.

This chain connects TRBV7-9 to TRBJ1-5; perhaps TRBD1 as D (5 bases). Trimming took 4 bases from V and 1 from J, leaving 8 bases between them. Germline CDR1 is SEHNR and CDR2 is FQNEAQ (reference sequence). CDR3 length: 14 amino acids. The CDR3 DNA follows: TGTGCCAGCAGCTACGGACAAAGCAATCAGCCCCAGCATTTT. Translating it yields CASSYGQSNQPQHF.

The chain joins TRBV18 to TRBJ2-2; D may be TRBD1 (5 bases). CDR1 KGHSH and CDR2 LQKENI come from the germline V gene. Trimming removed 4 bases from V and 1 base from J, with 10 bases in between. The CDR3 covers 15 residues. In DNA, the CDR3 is TGTGCCAGCTCACAGGGGCACCTGAACACCGGGGAGCTGTTTTTT. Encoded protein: CASSQGHLNTGELFF.

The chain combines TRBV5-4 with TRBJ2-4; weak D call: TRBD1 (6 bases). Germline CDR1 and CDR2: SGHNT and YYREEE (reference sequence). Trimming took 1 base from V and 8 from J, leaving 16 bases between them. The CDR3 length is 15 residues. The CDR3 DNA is TGTGCCAGCAGCTTGCAGGGGTCCAGTGGAGACATTCAGTACTTC. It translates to CASSLQGSSGDIQYF.

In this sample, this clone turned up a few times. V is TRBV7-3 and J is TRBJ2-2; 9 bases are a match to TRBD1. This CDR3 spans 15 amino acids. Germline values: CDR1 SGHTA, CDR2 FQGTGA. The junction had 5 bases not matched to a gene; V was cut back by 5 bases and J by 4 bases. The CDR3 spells CASSPRDRATGELFF. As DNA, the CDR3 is TGTGCCAGCAGCCCCCGGGACAGGGCCACCGGGGAGCTGTTTTTT.

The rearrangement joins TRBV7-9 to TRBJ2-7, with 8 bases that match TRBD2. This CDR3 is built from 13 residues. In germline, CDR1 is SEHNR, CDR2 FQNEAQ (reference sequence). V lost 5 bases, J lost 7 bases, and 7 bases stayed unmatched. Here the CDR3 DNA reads TGTGCCAGCAGCGCTACTAGCGGCCTGGAGCAGTACTTC. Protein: CASSATSGLEQYF.

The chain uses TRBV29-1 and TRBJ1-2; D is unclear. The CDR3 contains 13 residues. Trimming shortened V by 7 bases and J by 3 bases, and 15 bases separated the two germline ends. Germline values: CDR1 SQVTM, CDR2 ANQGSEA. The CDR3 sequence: CSAPVEAYYGYTF. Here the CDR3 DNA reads TGCAGCGCACCTGTCGAAGCCTACTATGGCTACACCTTC.

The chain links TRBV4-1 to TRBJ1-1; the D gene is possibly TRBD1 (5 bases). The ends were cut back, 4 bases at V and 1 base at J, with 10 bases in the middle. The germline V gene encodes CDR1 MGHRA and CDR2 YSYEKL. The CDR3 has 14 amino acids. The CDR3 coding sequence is TGCGCCAGCAGCCCCTGGACACCGAACACTGAAGCTTTCTTT. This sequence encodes CASSPWTPNTEAFF.

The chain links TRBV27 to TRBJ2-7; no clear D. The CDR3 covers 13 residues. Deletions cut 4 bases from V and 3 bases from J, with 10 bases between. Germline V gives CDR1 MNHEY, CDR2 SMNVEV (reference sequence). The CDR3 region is CASSYLSSYEQYF. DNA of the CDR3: TGTGCCAGCAGTTACCTTTCGAGCTACGAGCAGTACTTC.

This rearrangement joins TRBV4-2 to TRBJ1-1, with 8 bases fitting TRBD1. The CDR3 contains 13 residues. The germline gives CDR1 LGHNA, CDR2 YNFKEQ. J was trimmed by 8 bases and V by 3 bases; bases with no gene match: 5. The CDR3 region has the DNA TGTGCCAGCAGCCATATGACAGGGGTAGAAGCTTTCTTT. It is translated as CASSHMTGVEAFF.

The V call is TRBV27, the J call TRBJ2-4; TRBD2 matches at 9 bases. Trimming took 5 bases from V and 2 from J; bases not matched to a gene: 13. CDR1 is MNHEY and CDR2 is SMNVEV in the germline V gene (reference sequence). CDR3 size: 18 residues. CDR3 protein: CASSPQFGTSRTKNIQYF. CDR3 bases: TGTGCCAGCAGTCCCCAATTTGGGACTAGCAGAACCAAAAACATTCAGTACTTC.

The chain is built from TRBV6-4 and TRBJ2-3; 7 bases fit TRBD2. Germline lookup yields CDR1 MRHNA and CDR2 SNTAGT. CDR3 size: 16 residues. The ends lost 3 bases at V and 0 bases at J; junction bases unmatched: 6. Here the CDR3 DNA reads TGTGCCAGCAGTGAGGGCGGGAGCCTCAGCACAGATACGCAGTATTTT. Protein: CASSEGGSLSTDTQYF.

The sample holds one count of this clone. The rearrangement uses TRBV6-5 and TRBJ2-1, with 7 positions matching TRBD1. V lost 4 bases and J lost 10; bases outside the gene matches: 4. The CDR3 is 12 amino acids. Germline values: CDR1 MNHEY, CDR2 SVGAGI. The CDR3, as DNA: TGTGCCAGCAGTTGGGGGACAGAGGAGCAGTTCTTC. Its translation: CASSWGTEEQFF.

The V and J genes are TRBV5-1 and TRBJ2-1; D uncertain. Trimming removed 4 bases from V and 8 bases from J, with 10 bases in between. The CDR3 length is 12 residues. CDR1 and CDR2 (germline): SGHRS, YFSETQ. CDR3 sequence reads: CASSPRGDEQFF. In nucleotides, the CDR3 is TGCGCCAGCAGCCCTCGCGGCGATGAGCAGTTCTTC.

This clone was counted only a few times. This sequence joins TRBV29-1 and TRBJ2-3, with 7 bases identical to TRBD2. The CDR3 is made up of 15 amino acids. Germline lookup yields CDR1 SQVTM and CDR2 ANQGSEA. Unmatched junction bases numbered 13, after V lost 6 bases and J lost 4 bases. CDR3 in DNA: TGCAGCGTCGATCTTGCGGGAGTAACAGCAGATACGCAGTATTTT. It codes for CSVDLAGVTADTQYF.

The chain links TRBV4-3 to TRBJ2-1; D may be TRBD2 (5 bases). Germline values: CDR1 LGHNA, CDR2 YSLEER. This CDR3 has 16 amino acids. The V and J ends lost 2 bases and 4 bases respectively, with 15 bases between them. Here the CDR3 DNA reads TGCGCCAGCAGCCAAATTTGGCTAGCAGAATACAATGAGCAGTTCTTC. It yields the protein CASSQIWLAEYNEQFF.

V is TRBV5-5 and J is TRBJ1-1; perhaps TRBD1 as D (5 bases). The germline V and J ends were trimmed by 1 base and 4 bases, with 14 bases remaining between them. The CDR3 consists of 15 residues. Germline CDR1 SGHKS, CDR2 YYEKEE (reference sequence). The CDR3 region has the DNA TGTGCCAGCAGCTTGTACGCGACAGAAGCCACTGAAGCTTTCTTT. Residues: CASSLYATEATEAFF. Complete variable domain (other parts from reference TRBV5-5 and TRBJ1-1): DAGVTQSPTHLIKTRGQQVTLRCSPISGHKSVSWYQQVLGQGPQFIFQYYEKEERGRGNFPDRFSARQFPNYSSELNVNALLLGDSALYLCASSLYATEATEAFFGQGTRLTVV.

CDR3 in DNA: TGTGCCAGCAGTTCACAGGGATCGAACACCGGGGAGCTGTTTTTT. Encoded protein: CASSSQGSNTGELFF. The V and J genes are TRBV28 and TRBJ2-2; D is perhaps TRBD1 (6 bases). CDR1 is MDHEN, CDR2 SYDVKM, per germline. The V end was cut by 4 bases, the J end by 0 bases, with 9 bases between. CDR3 length equals 15 residues.

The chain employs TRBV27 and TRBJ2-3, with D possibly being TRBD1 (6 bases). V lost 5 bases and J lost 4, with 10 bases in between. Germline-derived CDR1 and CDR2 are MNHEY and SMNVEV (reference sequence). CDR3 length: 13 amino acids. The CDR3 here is CASSQNRADTQYF. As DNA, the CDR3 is TGTGCCAGCAGTCAAAACAGGGCAGATACGCAGTATTTT.